One T cell receptor beta chain is described in this entry. TCRdb keeps only in-frame clones here, not all; method: immunoSEQ multiplex PCR. The table records around 260,000 clones, approximately 90% of them present only once. This record comes from a study of blood T cell repertoires in COVID-19. The CDR3 runs 18 residues. Between the trimmed V and J ends, which lost 1 base and 7 bases, there was a span of 20 bases. Germline CDR1 and CDR2: MDHEN and SYDVKM. The rearrangement links TRBV28 to TRBJ1-6, with a tentative D call TRBD1 (6 bases). The sequencing sample was made of peripheral blood. The receptor was isolated from a man between 25 and 39 years old with acute or convalescent COVID-19. CDR3 bases: TGTGCCAGCAGTTTATACACAGGGCTTTGGCTGAAGAATTCACCCCTCCACTTT. It specifies CASSLYTGLWLKNSPLHF. Full variable domain (missing parts from reference TRBV28 and TRBJ1-6): DVKVTQSSRYLVKRTGEKVFLECVQDMDHENMFWYRQDPGLGLRLIYFSYDVKMKEKGDIPEGYSVSREKKERFSLILESASTNQTSMYLCASSLYTGLWLKNSPLHFGNGTRLTVT.